The 5 T cell receptor beta chains given below trace back to one sample, sequenced in a study of blood T cell repertoires in COVID-19. Method: immunoSEQ multiplex PCR; TCRdb's copy keeps in-frame clones and lacks some. Of 150,000 to 200,000 clones in the sample, 85% were seen once. Source material: peripheral blood. Receptors were obtained from a person aged 65 to 79 with COVID-19, enrolled during active disease.

The chain is built from TRBV7-8 and TRBJ2-1, with 8 bases identical to TRBD1. J was trimmed by 5 bases and V by 1 base; bases with no gene match: 4. The CDR3 is made up of 15 amino acids. In germline, CDR1 is SGHVS, CDR2 FQNEAQ. CDR3 loop: CASSLGQGAHNEQFF. The DNA for the CDR3 is TGTGCCAGCAGCTTAGGTCAGGGGGCCCACAATGAGCAGTTCTTC.

The chain uses TRBV5-1 and TRBJ1-1, with TRBD1 matching over 7 bases. Germline trimming cut 0 bases from V and 1 base from J; bases unmatched to any gene: 3. The CDR3 has 15 amino acids. Germline V gene data show CDR1 as SGHRS and CDR2 as YFSETQ. In DNA, the CDR3 is TGCGCCAGCAGCTTGGCGGGACAGTCGAACACTGAAGCTTTCTTT. Translating it yields CASSLAGQSNTEAFF.

V gene TRBV6-2 or TRBV6-3 combines with J gene TRBJ2-1; 8 bases are a match to TRBD2. The germline gives CDR1 MNHEY, CDR2 SVGEGT. This CDR3 is built from 18 residues. V lost 0 bases to trimming and J lost 0 bases; unmatched junction nucleotides: 7. CDR3 sequence reads: CASSYSSVAGTSYNEQFF. The CDR3 nucleotides are TGTGCCAGCAGTTACTCGTCGGTAGCGGGAACCTCCTACAATGAGCAGTTCTTC.

In its sample, this clone was seen once. V is TRBV25-1 and J is TRBJ2-5, with 12 bases matching TRBD2. The junction had 4 bases not matched to a gene; V was cut back by 4 bases and J by 4 bases. Germline V CDR1 and CDR2: MGHDK, SYGVNS. The CDR3 loop spans 15 amino acids. CDR3 amino acids: CASSVPGLAGETQYF. The CDR3 region has the DNA TGTGCCAGCAGTGTACCGGGACTAGCGGGAGAGACCCAGTACTTC.

The chain couples TRBV16 to TRBJ2-3; 9 bases are a match to TRBD1. V lost 2 bases to trimming and J lost 3 bases; unmatched junction nucleotides: 6. The CDR3 is made up of 16 amino acids. The germline V gene encodes CDR1 KGHSY and CDR2 FQNENV. CDR3 nucleotide sequence: TGTGCCAGCAGCCAAGGGGGACAGGGATGGACAGATACGCAGTATTTT. Its translation is CASSQGGQGWTDTQYF. Based on the CDR3 plus reference TRBV16 and TRBJ2-3, the full variable domain is GEEVAQTPKHLVRGEGQKAKLYCAPIKGHSYVFWYQQVLKNEFKFLISFQNENVFDETGMPKERFSAKCLPNSPCSLEIQATKLEDSAVYFCASSQGGQGWTDTQYFGPGTRLTVL.